These T cell receptor beta chains were read from a single sample in a study of OX40 agonist ivuxolimab in advanced cancers. Profiling relied on immunoSEQ multiplex PCR, and the TCRdb table lists in-frame clones only, not all of them. Of more than 50,000 clones listed, over 80% are singletons. The source was CD4+ or CD8+ T cells sorted from blood, collected in a trial of the OX40 agonist ivuxolimab. Receptors originate from an adult with an advanced solid tumor such as melanoma, head and neck, liver or kidney cancer. Both conserved end residues are part of each CDR3. Fields, in order: D gene, V gene, clone size, J gene, CDR3 DNA, CDR3 protein. The D gene is left open where the match is weak. Clone size is not always given. Where it is, it says once, few, many or a class for expanded clones.

NA,TRBV6-5,NA,TRBJ1-4,TGTGCCAGCAGTTACCATGAAAAACTGTTTTTT,CASSYHEKLFF
TRBD1,TRBV5-4,NA,TRBJ1-6,TGTGCCAGCAGCTCGGGAGGACAGGCGGGGGGGCTTTCACCCCTCCACTTT,CASSSGGQAGGLSPLHF
TRBD1,TRBV6-1,NA,TRBJ1-5,TGTGCCAGCAGGAACAGGGGTGGTAGCAATCAGCCCCAGCATTTT,CASRNRGGSNQPQHF
TRBD2,TRBV4-1,NA,TRBJ2-3,TGCGCCAGCAGCCAAGTACGGATAGAGGGGACTAGCGGGAGGGGCCCAGATACGCAGTATTTT,CASSQVRIEGTSGRGPDTQYF
NA,TRBV27,NA,TRBJ2-6,TGTGCCAGCAGTCCACTCTCTGGGGCCAACGTCCTGACTTTC,CASSPLSGANVLTF
NA,TRBV7-3,NA,TRBJ2-5,TGTGCCAGCAGCCCCCGGGGCCAGTACCAAGAGACCCAGTACTTC,CASSPRGQYQETQYF
TRBD1,TRBV28,NA,TRBJ1-1,TGTGCCAGCAGAAGGGGGCGCGGGTACACTGAAGCTTTCTTT,CASRRGRGYTEAFF
NA,TRBV7-2,NA,TRBJ2-7,TGTGCCAGCAGCTCCAACAGGGTTCCGTACGAGCAGTACTTC,CASSSNRVPYEQYF
NA,TRBV10-3,NA,TRBJ2-7,TGTGCCATCAGTGAGTCGAAAGAAGGTTACGAGCAGTACTTC,CAISESKEGYEQYF
TRBD1,TRBV4-1,NA,TRBJ1-1,TGCGCCAGCAGCTCGAGGACAGGCCCTATGAACACTGAAGCTTTCTTT,CASSSRTGPMNTEAFF
NA,TRBV11-2,few,TRBJ2-7,TGTGCCAGCAGCTTAAGGCGGGTCAACGAGCAGTACTTC,CASSLRRVNEQYF
TRBD1,TRBV19,NA,TRBJ1-2,TGTGCCAGTAGCGGGACAGGGTTTAACTATGGCTACACCTTC,CASSGTGFNYGYTF
NA,TRBV9,NA,TRBJ2-1,TGTGCCAGCAGCGTTGGGCGGGCGGGGGACAGCTCCTACAATGAGCAGTTCTTC,CASSVGRAGDSSYNEQFF
NA,TRBV6-6,NA,TRBJ2-3,TGTGCCAGCAGTCCTAGACAGTACCAAGCGGAGGATACGCAGTATTTT,CASSPRQYQAEDTQYF
NA,TRBV5-8,NA,TRBJ1-3,TGTGCCAGCACCCAGGGGCTAAGTGGAAACACCATATATTTT,CASTQGLSGNTIYF